This is a list of T cell receptor beta chains from one sample in a study of blood T cell repertoires in COVID-19. Libraries were prepared by immunoSEQ multiplex PCR; TCRdb keeps only in-frame clonotypes and omits some of them. This sample has around 200,000 clones, with 80% to 90% found just once. The material sequenced was peripheral blood. Receptor source: a woman between 50 and 59 years old with acute or convalescent COVID-19. The CDR3 runs from the conserved cysteine through the conserved F or W. A D gene is named only where the DNA matches it firmly.

j_gene: TRBJ2-1; d_gene: TRBD2; v_gene: TRBV29-1; CDR3aa: CSVEYRGSGSLFSYNEQFF
j_gene: TRBJ1-1; d_gene: -; v_gene: TRBV5-1; CDR3aa: CASSSNLNRASGTEAFF
j_gene: TRBJ2-1; d_gene: -; v_gene: TRBV6-5; CDR3aa: CASSYRSAAHEQFF
j_gene: TRBJ2-7; d_gene: -; v_gene: TRBV27; CDR3aa: CASNGVGSYEQYF
j_gene: TRBJ2-2; d_gene: TRBD1; v_gene: TRBV11-2; CDR3aa: CASSIDQGAGTGELFF
j_gene: TRBJ1-5; d_gene: -; v_gene: TRBV3-1/TRBV3-2; CDR3aa: CASSQEGASLGQPQHF
j_gene: TRBJ1-1; d_gene: -; v_gene: TRBV5-1; CDR3aa: CASGFGQPNTEAFF
j_gene: TRBJ2-7; d_gene: TRBD2; v_gene: TRBV7-2; CDR3aa: CASSLVLLAGDHEQYF
j_gene: TRBJ1-1; d_gene: -; v_gene: TRBV5-8; CDR3aa: CASRGFPMTTSNTEAFF
j_gene: TRBJ1-4; d_gene: TRBD1; v_gene: TRBV5-1; CDR3aa: CASSLAPQGGNEKLFF
j_gene: TRBJ1-4; d_gene: TRBD1; v_gene: TRBV28; CDR3aa: CASSRTGLATNEKLFF
j_gene: TRBJ2-1; d_gene: -; v_gene: TRBV30; CDR3aa: CAWSPPPQRNEQFF
j_gene: TRBJ1-4; d_gene: TRBD1; v_gene: TRBV20-1; CDR3aa: CSASGSGDSRYEKLFF
j_gene: TRBJ2-2; d_gene: -; v_gene: TRBV11-3; CDR3aa: CASSIGRGHGELFF
j_gene: TRBJ2-1; d_gene: TRBD2; v_gene: TRBV5-1; CDR3aa: CASRVGTSDEQFF
j_gene: TRBJ2-6; d_gene: -; v_gene: TRBV3-1/TRBV3-2; CDR3aa: CASSPGVAGANVLTF
j_gene: TRBJ2-7; d_gene: -; v_gene: TRBV9; CDR3aa: CASSVEAFSYEQYF
j_gene: TRBJ2-1; d_gene: TRBD1; v_gene: TRBV5-1; CDR3aa: CASSTGQEWYNEQFF
j_gene: TRBJ2-5; d_gene: TRBD1; v_gene: TRBV24-1; CDR3aa: CATSDPGTGRETQYF
j_gene: TRBJ2-1; d_gene: TRBD2; v_gene: TRBV6-7; CDR3aa: CASSYALAGVNEQFF
j_gene: TRBJ2-7; d_gene: -; v_gene: TRBV2; CDR3aa: CASSGLRTAYEQYF
j_gene: TRBJ2-1; d_gene: -; v_gene: TRBV15; CDR3aa: CATSSSRDSTYNEQFF
j_gene: TRBJ2-1; d_gene: TRBD1; v_gene: TRBV19; CDR3aa: CASSGTVRGEQFF
j_gene: TRBJ1-3; d_gene: -; v_gene: TRBV27; CDR3aa: CASRPGPAGNTIYF
j_gene: TRBJ2-3; d_gene: TRBD2; v_gene: TRBV10-3; CDR3aa: CAISESGTSGSRADTQYF
j_gene: TRBJ2-3; d_gene: -; v_gene: TRBV5-1; CDR3aa: CASSLLGTDTQYF
j_gene: TRBJ2-7; d_gene: TRBD2; v_gene: TRBV3-1/TRBV3-2; CDR3aa: CASSPREGGSGRAGEQYF
j_gene: TRBJ1-2; d_gene: -; v_gene: TRBV27; CDR3aa: CASSTGAGDGYTF
j_gene: TRBJ2-7; d_gene: TRBD1; v_gene: TRBV24-1; CDR3aa: CATSDFKGDRPYEQYF